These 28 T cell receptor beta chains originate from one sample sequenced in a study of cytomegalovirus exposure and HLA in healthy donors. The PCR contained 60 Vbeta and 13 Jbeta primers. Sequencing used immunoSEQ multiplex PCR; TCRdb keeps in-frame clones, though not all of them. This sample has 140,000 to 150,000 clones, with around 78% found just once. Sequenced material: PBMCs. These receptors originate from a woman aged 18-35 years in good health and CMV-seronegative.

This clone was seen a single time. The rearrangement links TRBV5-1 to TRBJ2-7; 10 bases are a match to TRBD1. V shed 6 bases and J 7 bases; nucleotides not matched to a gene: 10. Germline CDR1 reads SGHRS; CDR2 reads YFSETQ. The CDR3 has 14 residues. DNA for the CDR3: TGCGCCAGCACGCGGGACAGGGGAGTTGGTGAGCAGTACTTC. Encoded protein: CASTRDRGVGEQYF.

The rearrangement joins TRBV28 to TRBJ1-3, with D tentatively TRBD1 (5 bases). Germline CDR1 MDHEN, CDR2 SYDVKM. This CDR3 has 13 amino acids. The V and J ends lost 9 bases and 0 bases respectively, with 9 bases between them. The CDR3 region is CASWTSSGNTIYF. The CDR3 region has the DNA TGTGCCAGTTGGACAAGCTCTGGAAACACCATATATTTT.

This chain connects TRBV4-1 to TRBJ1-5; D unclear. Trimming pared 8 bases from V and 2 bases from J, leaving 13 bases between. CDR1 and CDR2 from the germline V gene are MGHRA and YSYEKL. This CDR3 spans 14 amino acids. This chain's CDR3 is CASGPLSGNQPQHF. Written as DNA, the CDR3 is TGCGCCAGCGGGCCGCTTTCGGGCAATCAGCCCCAGCATTTT.

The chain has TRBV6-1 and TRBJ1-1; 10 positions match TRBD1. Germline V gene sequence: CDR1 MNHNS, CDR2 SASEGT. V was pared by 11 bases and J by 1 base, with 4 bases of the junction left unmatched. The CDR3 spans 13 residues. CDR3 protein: CAGRDRGNTEAFF. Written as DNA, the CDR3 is TGTGCCGGCCGGGACAGGGGGAACACTGAAGCTTTCTTT.

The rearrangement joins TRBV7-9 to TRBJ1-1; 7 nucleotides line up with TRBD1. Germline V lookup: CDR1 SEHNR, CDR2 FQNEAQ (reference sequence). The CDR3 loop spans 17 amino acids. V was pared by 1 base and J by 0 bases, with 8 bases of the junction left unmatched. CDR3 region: CASSLEGSGGLNTEAFF. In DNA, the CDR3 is TGTGCCAGCAGCTTAGAAGGGTCAGGGGGTTTGAACACTGAAGCTTTCTTT.

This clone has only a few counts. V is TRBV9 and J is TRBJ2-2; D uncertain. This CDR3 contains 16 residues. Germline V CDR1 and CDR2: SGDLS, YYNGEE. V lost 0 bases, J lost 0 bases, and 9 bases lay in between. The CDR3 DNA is TGTGCCAGCAGCGTAGGAGGTGCAACGAACACCGGGGAGCTGTTTTTT. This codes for CASSVGGATNTGELFF.

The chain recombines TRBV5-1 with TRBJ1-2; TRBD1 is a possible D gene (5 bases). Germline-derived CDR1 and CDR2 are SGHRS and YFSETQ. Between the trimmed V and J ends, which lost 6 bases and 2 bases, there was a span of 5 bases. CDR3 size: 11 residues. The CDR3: CASTGNYGYTF. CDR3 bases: TGCGCCAGCACAGGGAACTATGGCTACACCTTC.

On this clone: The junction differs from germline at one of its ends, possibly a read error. CDR3 DNA: TGCGCCAGCAGCTTGGTGGCAGGAGGTCAAGGGACCCAGTACTTC. Translating gives CASSLVAGGQGTQYF. This chain joins TRBV5-1 and TRBJ2-5; D might be TRBD2 (5 bases). Germline V CDR1 and CDR2: SGHRS, YFSETQ. The CDR3 has 15 residues.

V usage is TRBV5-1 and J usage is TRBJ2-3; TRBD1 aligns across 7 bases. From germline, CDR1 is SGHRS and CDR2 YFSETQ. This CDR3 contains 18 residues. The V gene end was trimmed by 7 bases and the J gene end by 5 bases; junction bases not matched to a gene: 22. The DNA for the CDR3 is TGCGCCAGCGGCCAGGGGCAATCCGGGACAGCCGGCTTAGATACGCAGTATTTT. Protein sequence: CASGQGQSGTAGLDTQYF.

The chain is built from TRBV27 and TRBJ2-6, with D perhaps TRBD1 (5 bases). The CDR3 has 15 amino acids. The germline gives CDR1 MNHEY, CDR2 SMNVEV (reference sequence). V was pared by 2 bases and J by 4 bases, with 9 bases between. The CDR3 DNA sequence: TGTGCCAGCAGTTTAGTGGGGCGAGGGGCCAACGTCCTGACTTTC. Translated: CASSLVGRGANVLTF.

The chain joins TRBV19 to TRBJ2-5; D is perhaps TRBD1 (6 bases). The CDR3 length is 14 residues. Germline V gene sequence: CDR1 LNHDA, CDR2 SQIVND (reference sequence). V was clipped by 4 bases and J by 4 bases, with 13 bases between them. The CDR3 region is CASSTNREGETQYF. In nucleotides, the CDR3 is TGTGCCAGTAGTACTAACAGGGAAGGAGAGACCCAGTACTTC.

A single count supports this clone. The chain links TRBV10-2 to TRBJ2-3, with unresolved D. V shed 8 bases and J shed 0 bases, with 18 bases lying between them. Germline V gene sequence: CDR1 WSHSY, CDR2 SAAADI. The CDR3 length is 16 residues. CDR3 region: CASAPSISTSTDTQYF. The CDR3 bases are TGCGCCAGCGCTCCGTCGATCTCAACTAGCACAGATACGCAGTATTTT.

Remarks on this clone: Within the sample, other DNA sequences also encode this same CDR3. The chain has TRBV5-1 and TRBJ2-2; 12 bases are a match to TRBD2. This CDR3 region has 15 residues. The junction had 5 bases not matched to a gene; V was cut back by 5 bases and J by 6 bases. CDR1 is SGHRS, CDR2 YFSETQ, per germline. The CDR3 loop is CASSPLAGGPGELFF. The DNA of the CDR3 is TGCGCCAGCAGTCCTCTAGCGGGAGGGCCCGGGGAGCTGTTTTTT.

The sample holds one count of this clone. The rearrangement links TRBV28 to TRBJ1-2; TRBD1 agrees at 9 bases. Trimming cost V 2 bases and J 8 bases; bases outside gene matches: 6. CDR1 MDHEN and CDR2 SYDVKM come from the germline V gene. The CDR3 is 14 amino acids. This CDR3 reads CASSLLQGARGYTF. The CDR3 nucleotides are TGTGCCAGCAGTTTACTACAGGGGGCGCGAGGCTACACCTTC.

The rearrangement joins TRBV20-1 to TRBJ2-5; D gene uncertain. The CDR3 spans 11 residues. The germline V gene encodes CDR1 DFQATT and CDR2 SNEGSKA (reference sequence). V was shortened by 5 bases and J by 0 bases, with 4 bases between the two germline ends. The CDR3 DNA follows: TGCAGTGCTGAGGACCAAGAGACCCAGTACTTC. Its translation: CSAEDQETQYF.

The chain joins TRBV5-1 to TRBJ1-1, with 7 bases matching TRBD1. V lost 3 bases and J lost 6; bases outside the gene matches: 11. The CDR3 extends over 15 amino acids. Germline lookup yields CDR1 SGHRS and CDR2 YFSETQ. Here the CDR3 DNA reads TGCGCCAGCAGCTCAGATCCCGGGACAGAGTCTGAAGCTTTCTTT. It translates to CASSSDPGTESEAFF.

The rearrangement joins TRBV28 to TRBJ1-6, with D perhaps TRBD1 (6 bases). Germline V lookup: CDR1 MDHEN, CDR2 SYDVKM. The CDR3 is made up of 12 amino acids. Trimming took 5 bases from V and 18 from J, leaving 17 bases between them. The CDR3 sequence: CASSRDTSSPHF. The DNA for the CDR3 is TGTGCCAGCAGTAGGGACACGTCATCCCCCCACTTT.

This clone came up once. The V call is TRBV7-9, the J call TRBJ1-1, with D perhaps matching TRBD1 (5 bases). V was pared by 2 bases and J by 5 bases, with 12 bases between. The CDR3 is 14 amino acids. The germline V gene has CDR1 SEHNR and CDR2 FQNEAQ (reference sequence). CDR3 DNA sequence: TGTGCCAGCAGCTTATTGCAGGGTCGGACTGAAGCTTTCTTT. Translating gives CASSLLQGRTEAFF. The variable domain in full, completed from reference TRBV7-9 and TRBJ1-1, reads DTGVSQNPRHKITKRGQNVTFRCDPISEHNRLYWYRQTLGQGPEFLTYFQNEAQLEKSRLLSDRFSAERPKGSFSTLEIQRTEQGDSAMYLCASSLLQGRTEAFFGQGTRLTVV.

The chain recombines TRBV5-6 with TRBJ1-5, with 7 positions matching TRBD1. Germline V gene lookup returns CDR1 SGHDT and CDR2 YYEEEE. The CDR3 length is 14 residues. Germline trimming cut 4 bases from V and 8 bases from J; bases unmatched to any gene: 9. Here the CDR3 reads CASSAADRVEPQHF. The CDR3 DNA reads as TGTGCCAGCAGCGCAGCCGACAGGGTCGAGCCCCAGCATTTT.

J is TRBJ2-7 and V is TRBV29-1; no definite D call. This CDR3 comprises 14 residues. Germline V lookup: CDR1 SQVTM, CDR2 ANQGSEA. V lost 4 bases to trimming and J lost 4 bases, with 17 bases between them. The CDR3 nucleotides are TGCAGCGTTGTGACCCAGGATAATTCTTACGAGCAGTACTTC. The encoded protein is CSVVTQDNSYEQYF.

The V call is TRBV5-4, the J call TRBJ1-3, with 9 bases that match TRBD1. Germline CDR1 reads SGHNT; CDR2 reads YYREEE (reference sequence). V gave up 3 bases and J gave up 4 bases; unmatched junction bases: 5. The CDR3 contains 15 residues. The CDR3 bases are TGTGCCAGCAGCTCGGGACAGGGAGAGGGAAACACCATATATTTT. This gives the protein CASSSGQGEGNTIYF.

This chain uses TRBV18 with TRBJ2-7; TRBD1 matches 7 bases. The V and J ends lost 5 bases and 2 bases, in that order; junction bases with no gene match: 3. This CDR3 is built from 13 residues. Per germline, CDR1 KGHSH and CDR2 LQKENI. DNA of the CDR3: TGTGCCAGCTCAGAGGGACAGACCTACGAGCAGTACGTC. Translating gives CASSEGQTYEQYV.

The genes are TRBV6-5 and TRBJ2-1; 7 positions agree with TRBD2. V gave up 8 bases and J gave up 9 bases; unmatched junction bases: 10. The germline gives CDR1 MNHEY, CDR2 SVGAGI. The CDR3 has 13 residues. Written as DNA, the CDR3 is TGTGCCAGCCGGCCGGGGGGACCGGGTGAGCAGTTCTTC. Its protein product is CASRPGGPGEQFF.

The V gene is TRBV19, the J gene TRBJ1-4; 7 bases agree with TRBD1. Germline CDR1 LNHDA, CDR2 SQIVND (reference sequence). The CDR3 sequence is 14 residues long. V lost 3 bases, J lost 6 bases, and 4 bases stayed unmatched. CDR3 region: CASSIRGTDEKLFF. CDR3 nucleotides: TGTGCCAGTAGTATCCGCGGGACAGATGAAAAACTGTTTTTT.

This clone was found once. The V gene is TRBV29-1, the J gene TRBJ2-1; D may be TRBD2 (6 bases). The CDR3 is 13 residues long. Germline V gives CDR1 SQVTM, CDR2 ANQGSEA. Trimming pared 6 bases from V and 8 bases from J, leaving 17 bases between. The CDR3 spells CSVEGLRFYEQFF. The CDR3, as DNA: TGCAGCGTGGAGGGGCTCCGATTCTATGAGCAGTTCTTC.

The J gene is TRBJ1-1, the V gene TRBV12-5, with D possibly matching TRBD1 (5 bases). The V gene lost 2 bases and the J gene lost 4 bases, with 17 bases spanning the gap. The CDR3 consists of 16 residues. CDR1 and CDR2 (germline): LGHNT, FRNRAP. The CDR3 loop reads CASGLQLGAGITEAFF. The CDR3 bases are TGTGCTAGTGGTTTGCAACTTGGGGCAGGCATCACTGAAGCTTTCTTT.

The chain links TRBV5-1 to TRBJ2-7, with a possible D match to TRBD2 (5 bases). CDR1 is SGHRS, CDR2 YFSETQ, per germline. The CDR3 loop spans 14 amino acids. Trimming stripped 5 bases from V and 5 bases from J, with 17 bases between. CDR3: CASSFSTQEDEQYF. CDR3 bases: TGCGCCAGCAGTTTCTCAACGCAGGAGGACGAGCAGTACTTC.

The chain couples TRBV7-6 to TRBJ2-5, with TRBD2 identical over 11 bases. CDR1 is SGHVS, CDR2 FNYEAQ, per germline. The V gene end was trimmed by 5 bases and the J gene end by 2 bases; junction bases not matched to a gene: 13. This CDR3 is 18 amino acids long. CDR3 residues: CASSEILAGAGGQETQYF. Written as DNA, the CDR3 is TGTGCCAGCAGCGAGATACTAGCGGGGGCCGGGGGACAAGAGACCCAGTACTTC.